These 9 T cell receptor beta chains were sequenced from one sample in a study of T cells in localized non-small cell lung cancer. Here immunoSEQ multiplex PCR was the method, and the copy in TCRdb shows in-frame clones only, minus some. In the table there are about a thousand clones, roughly a fifth of which are singletons. Here the sequenced sample was lung tumor tissue, taken before any cancer treatment. These receptor sequences come from a man between 40 and 69 years old with stage II squamous cell lung carcinoma.

This clone was counted between two and nine times. V and J are TRBV9 and TRBJ2-1; 10 bases match TRBD2. This CDR3 has 15 amino acids. CDR1 SGDLS and CDR2 YYNGEE come from the germline V gene. Trimming removed 5 bases from V and 0 bases from J; junction bases left unmatched: 2. CDR3 loop: CASSSSGSSYNEQFF. DNA of the CDR3: TGTGCCAGCAGTTCTAGCGGGAGCTCCTACAATGAGCAGTTCTTC.

In this sample, this clone is medium-sized. The chain employs TRBV11-3 and TRBJ2-7; TRBD1 matches 12 bases. The CDR3 has 15 amino acids. The J segment lost 2 bases and the V segment lost 5 bases, leaving 4 bases of the junction unmatched. CDR1 is SGHNT and CDR2 is YENEEA in the germline V gene. The CDR3: CASSGGTGGPYEQYF. As DNA, the CDR3 is TGTGCCAGCAGCGGCGGGACAGGGGGCCCCTACGAGCAGTACTTC.

This rearrangement joins TRBV18 to TRBJ2-7; TRBD1 matches 8 bases. With V trimmed by 2 bases and J by 6 bases, 9 bases remained unmatched. The germline V gene encodes CDR1 KGHSH and CDR2 LQKENI. This CDR3 has 15 amino acids. This CDR3 reads CASSPRQDRVAEQYF. The CDR3, as DNA: TGTGCCAGCTCACCAAGGCAGGACAGGGTTGCCGAGCAGTACTTC.

This clone has more than one count but fewer than ten. The CDR3 coding sequence is TGTGCCAGTAGTCCAAGGGGGCGCGGACTCAATGAGCAGTTCTTC. Its translation: CASSPRGRGLNEQFF. The chain has TRBV19 and TRBJ2-1; 7 bases line up with TRBD1. With 5 bases clipped from V and 6 bases from J, the junction kept 10 bases outside the gene matches. The CDR3 totals 15 residues. Germline CDR1 and CDR2: LNHDA and SQIVND (reference sequence).

The genes are TRBV11-3 and TRBJ2-7; 7 bases match TRBD2. V lost 3 bases and J lost 0; bases outside the gene matches: 5. This CDR3 is built from 15 residues. Germline lookup yields CDR1 SGHNT and CDR2 YENEEA. CDR3 in amino acids: CASSFRGSSSYEQYF. In DNA form, the CDR3 reads TGTGCCAGCAGCTTCCGCGGGAGTAGCTCCTACGAGCAGTACTTC.

By share, this clone counts as medium-sized. J is TRBJ2-7 and V is TRBV11-3; possible D gene TRBD2, 6 bases. This CDR3 is built from 15 residues. Trimming left V 3 bases short and J 0 bases short, with 12 bases between. Germline V gives CDR1 SGHNT, CDR2 YENEEA. CDR3 loop: CASSLEGTNSYEQYF. The CDR3 bases are TGTGCCAGCAGCTTGGAGGGGACCAACTCCTACGAGCAGTACTTC.

This chain joins TRBV19 and TRBJ2-7, with no clear D. The CDR3 has 13 residues. V was trimmed by 5 bases and J by 7 bases, leaving 15 bases between them. The germline V gene has CDR1 LNHDA and CDR2 SQIVND (reference sequence). This CDR3 reads CASSPGPLGEQYF. The CDR3 nucleotides read TGTGCCAGTAGTCCCGGGCCCCTTGGGGAGCAGTACTTC.

This clone was found a few times. V and J are TRBV30 and TRBJ2-2, with 8 bases fitting TRBD2. From germline, CDR1 is GTSNPN and CDR2 SVGIG (reference sequence). Unmatched junction bases numbered 6, after V lost 2 bases and J lost 1 base. This CDR3 has 16 amino acids. This CDR3 is CAWSRTSGLNTGELFF. The CDR3 region has the DNA TGTGCCTGGAGTCGAACTAGCGGTCTGAACACCGGGGAGCTGTTTTTT.

This clone was counted between two and nine times. This chain links TRBV11-3 with TRBJ2-5; TRBD2 matches 9 bases. Germline V lookup: CDR1 SGHNT, CDR2 YENEEA. After removal of 3 bases from V and 4 bases from J, the junction contained 9 bases not matched to a gene. The CDR3 extends over 16 amino acids. CDR3 loop: CASSLEKAGGRETQYF. DNA of the CDR3: TGTGCCAGCAGCTTGGAAAAGGCGGGGGGGCGAGAGACCCAGTACTTC. Supplemented by reference TRBV11-3 and TRBJ2-5, the full variable domain reads EAGVVQSPRYKIIEKKQPVAFWCNPISGHNTLYWYLQNLGQGPELLIRYENEEAVDDSQLPKDRFSAERLKGVDSTLKIQPAELGDSAVYLCASSLEKAGGRETQYFGPGTRLLVL.